This TCR beta chain was identified in a study of T-cell memory formation after mild COVID-19. As for the study in general: Clustering of TCRs was largely donor specific.

After removal of 7 bases from V and 0 bases from J, the junction contained 5 bases not matched to a gene. The CDR3 is 14 amino acids. Germline-derived CDR1 and CDR2 are SNHLY and FYNNEI. One entry per CDR3 protein results from TCRdb running MiXCR on the 5' RACE reads. The sample comprises 200,000 to 250,000 distinct CDR3 sequences, about 10% of which are singletons, and just over 3% rests with the top ten. There are a few counts of this clonotype. The chain uses TRBV2 and TRBJ2-5, with 7 nucleotides matching TRBD1. The sequenced sample consisted of PBMCs or a T cell subset sorted from them (not recorded which). The clonotype originates from a man between 18 and 35 years old who had mild COVID-19 (a few samples of this study predate the infection). Cell type and time point are not known. The CDR3 nucleotides are TGTGCCAGCACTAGGACAGGTTACCAAGAGACCCAGTACTTC. This encodes CASTRTGYQETQYF.